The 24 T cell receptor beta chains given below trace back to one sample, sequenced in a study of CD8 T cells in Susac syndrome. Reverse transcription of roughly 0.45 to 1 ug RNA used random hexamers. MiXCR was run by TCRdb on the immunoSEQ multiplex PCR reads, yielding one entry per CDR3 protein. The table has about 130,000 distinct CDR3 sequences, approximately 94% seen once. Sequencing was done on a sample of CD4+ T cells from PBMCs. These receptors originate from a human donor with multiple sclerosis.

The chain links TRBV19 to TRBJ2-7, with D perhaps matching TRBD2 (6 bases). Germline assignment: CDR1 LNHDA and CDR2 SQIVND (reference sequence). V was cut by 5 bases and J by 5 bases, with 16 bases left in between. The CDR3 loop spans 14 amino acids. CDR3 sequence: CASSPRDRPDEQYF. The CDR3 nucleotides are TGTGCCAGTAGTCCGCGGGACCGCCCCGACGAGCAGTACTTC.

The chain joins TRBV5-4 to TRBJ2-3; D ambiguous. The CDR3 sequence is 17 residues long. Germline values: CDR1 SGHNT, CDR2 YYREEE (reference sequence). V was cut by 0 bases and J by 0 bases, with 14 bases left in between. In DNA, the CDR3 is TGTGCCAGCAGCTTGGTGGGCAGTCGAACTAGCACAGATACGCAGTATTTT. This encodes CASSLVGSRTSTDTQYF.

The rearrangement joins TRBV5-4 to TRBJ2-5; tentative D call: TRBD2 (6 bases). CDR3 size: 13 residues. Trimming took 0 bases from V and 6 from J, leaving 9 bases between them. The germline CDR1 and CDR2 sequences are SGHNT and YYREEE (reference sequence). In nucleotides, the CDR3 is TGTGCCAGCAGCTTGGGACTAGGTCAGACCCAGTACTTC. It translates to CASSLGLGQTQYF.

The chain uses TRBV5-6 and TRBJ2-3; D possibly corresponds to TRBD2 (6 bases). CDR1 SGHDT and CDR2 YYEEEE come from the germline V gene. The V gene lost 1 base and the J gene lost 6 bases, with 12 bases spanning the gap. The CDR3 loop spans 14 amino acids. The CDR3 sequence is CASSLLGAGDTQYF. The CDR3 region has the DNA TGTGCCAGCAGCTTGTTAGGGGCGGGGGATACGCAGTATTTT.

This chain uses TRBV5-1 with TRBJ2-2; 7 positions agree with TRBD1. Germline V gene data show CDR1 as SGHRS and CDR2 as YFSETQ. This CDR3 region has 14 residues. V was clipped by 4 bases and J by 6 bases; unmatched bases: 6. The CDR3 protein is CASSVRQGSGELFF. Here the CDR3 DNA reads TGCGCCAGCAGCGTGAGACAGGGTTCCGGGGAGCTGTTTTTT.

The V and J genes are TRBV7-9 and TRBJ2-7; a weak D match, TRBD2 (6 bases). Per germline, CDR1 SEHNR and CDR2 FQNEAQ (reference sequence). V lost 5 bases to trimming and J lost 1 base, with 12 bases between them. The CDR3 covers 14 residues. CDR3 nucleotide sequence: TGTGCCAGCAGCAACGGCGGGGAGTCCTACGAGCAGTACTTC. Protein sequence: CASSNGGESYEQYF.

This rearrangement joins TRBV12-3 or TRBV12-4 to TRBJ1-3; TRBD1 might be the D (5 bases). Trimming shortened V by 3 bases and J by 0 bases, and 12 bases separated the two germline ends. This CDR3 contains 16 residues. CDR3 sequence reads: CASSLGPPNSGNTIYF. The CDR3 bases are TGTGCCAGCAGTTTGGGACCCCCGAACTCTGGAAACACCATATATTTT.

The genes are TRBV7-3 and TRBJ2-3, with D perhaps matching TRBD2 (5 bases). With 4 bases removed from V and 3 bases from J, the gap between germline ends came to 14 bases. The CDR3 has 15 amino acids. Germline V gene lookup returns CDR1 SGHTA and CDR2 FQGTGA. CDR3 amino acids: CASSSLPGSTDTQYF. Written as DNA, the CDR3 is TGTGCCAGCAGCTCCCTCCCGGGGAGTACAGATACGCAGTATTTT.

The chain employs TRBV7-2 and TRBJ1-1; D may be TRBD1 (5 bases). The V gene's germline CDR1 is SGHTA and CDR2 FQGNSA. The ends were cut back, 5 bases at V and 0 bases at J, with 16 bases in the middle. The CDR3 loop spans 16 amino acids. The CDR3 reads CASSPQAGSLNTEAFF. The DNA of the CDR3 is TGTGCCAGCAGCCCACAGGCGGGCAGTCTGAACACTGAAGCTTTCTTT.

CDR3: CASSPSHGSNEKLFF. The CDR3 DNA reads TGTGCCAGCTCACCGAGTCATGGGTCTAATGAAAAACTGTTTTTT. This chain uses TRBV18 with TRBJ1-4; no clear D. Trimming pared 3 bases from V and 3 bases from J, leaving 11 bases between. This CDR3 has 15 residues. Germline V gene lookup returns CDR1 KGHSH and CDR2 LQKENI.

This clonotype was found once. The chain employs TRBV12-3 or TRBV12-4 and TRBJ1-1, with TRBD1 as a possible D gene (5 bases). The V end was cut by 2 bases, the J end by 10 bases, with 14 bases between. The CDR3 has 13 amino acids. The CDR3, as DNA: TGTGCCAGCAGTTTACAGGGCCCGTACTCAGCTTTCTTT. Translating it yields CASSLQGPYSAFF.

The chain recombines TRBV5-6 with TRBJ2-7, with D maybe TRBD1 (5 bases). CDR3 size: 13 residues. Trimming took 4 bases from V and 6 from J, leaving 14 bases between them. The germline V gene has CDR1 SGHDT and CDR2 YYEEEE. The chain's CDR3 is CASSLRVLGEQYF. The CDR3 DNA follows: TGTGCCAGCAGCCTCAGGGTGTTGGGCGAGCAGTACTTC.

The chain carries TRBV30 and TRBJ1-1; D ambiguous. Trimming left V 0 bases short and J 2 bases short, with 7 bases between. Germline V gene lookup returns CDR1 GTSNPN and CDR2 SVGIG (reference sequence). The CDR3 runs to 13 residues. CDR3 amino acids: CAWSVGPNTEAFF. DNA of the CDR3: TGTGCCTGGAGTGTCGGGCCTAACACTGAAGCTTTCTTT. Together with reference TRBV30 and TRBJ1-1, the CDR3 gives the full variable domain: SQTIHQWPATLVQPVGSPLSLECTVEGTSNPNLYWYRQAAGRGLQLLFYSVGIGQISSEVPQNLSASRPQDRQFILSSKKLLLSDSGFYLCAWSVGPNTEAFFGQGTRLTVV.

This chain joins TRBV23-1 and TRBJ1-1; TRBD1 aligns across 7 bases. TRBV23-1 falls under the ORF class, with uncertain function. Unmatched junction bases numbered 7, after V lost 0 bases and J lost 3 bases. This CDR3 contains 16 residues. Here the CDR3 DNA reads TGCGCCAGCAGTCAATCGGGAGAGGGGGCTGACACTGAAGCTTTCTTT. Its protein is CASSQSGEGADTEAFF.

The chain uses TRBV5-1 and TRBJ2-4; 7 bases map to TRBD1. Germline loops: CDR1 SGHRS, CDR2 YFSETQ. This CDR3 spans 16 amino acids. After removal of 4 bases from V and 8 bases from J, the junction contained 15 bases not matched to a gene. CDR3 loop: CASSLATSGTVDIQYF. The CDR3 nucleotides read TGCGCCAGCAGCCTAGCTACTTCCGGGACAGTAGACATTCAGTACTTC.

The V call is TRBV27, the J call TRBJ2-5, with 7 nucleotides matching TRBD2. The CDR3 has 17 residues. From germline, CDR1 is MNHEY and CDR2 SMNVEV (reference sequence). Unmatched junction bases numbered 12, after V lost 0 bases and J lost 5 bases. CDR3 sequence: CASSLSSGRGRDETQYF. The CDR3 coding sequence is TGTGCCAGCAGTTTATCCTCAGGGAGGGGAAGGGATGAGACCCAGTACTTC.

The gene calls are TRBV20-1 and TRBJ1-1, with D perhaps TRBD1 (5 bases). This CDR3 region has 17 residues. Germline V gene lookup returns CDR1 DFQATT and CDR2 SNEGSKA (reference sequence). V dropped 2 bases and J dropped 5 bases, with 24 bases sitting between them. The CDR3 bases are TGCAGTGCTAGAAACCCCCCCTTGAGTAGGGGAAGAACTGAAGCTTTCTTT. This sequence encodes CSARNPPLSRGRTEAFF.

This CDR3 reads CASSLGGQVSYNEQFF. The CDR3 DNA follows: TGTGCCAGCAGCTTAGGAGGCCAGGTGTCCTACAATGAGCAGTTCTTC. V and J are TRBV5-4 and TRBJ2-1; D is possibly TRBD2 (5 bases). The germline CDR1 and CDR2 sequences are SGHNT and YYREEE (reference sequence). Trimming removed 2 bases from V and 1 base from J, with 13 bases in between. This CDR3 comprises 16 residues.

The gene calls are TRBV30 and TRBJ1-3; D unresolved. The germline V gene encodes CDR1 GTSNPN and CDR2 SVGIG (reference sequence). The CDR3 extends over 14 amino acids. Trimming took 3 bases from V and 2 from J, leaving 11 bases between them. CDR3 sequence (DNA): TGTGCCTGGAGCTGGGGAGCCCCTGGAAACACCATATATTTT. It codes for CAWSWGAPGNTIYF.

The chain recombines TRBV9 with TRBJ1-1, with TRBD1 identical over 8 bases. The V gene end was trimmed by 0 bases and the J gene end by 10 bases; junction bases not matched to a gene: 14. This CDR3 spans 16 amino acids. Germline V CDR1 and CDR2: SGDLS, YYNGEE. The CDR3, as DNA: TGTGCCAGCAGCGTAGATCGGGGGGGACAGGCAGGGGGAGCTTTCTTT. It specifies CASSVDRGGQAGGAFF.

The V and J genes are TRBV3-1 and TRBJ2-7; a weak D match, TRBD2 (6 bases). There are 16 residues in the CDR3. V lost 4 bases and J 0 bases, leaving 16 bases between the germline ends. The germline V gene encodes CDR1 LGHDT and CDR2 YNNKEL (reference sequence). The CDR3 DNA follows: TGTGCCAGCAGCCGAACCTCGGCGGGGAGCTCCTACGAGCAGTACTTC. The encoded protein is CASSRTSAGSSYEQYF.

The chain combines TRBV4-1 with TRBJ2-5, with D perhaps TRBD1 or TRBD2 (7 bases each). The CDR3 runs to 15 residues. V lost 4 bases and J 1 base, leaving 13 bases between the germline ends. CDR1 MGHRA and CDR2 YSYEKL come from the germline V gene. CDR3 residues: CASSREGATQETQYF. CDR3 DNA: TGCGCCAGCAGCCGGGAGGGGGCTACCCAAGAGACCCAGTACTTC.

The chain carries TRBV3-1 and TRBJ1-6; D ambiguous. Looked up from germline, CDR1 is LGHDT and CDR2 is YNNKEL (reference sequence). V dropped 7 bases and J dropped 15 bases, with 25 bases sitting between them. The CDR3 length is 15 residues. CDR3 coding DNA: TGTGCCAGCAACCTTGGGCAGCCTAGCCTAGGACTCCTCCACTTT. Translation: CASNLGQPSLGLLHF.

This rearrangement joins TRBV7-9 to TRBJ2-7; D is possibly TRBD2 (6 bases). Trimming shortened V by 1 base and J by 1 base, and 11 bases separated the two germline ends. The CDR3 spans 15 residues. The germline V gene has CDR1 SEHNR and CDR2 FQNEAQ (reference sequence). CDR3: CASSLGASASYEQYF. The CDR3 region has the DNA TGTGCCAGCAGCTTAGGGGCTAGCGCATCCTACGAGCAGTACTTC.